This is a list of T cell receptor beta chains from one sample in a study of shared clonotypes between healthy human individuals. Repertoires were generated with immunoSEQ multiplex PCR, while TCRdb's copy carries only in-frame clones and drops some. The repertoire holds some 2,500,000 clones, with roughly 93% as singletons. The sequenced material came from naive CD4+ T cells from PBMCs. These receptor sequences come from a man younger than 35 in good health. Some clones in this sample may be carry-over from other donors' samples. Both conserved end residues are part of each CDR3. D genes are given only for firm matches. The size entry is marked missing in some rows and otherwise reads once, few, many or a size class.

>TRBD1|TRBJ1-2|TRBV5-1|once
TGCGCCAGTTTCAGAACGCAGGGGGATGGCTACACCTTC
CASFRTQGDGYTF
>TRBD1|TRBJ2-3|TRBV9|.
TGTGCCAGCAGCTCCGGACAGGGGAACACAGATACGCAGTATTTT
CASSSGQGNTDTQYF
>.|TRBJ1-1|TRBV7-9|once
TGTGCCAGCAGCCACGTGACCTCCCAGAACACTGAAGCTTTCTTT
CASSHVTSQNTEAFF
>TRBD2|TRBJ2-1|TRBV7-3|.
TGTGCCAGCAGCTTAAGTAGCGGGAGGGCCTATGAGCAGTTCTTC
CASSLSSGRAYEQFF
>.|TRBJ2-1|TRBV5-1|.
TGCGCCAGCAGCTTGGGGGTCCGGGGCGGCCCGTCCAATGAGCAGTTCTTC
CASSLGVRGGPSNEQFF
>.|TRBJ1-2|TRBV9|.
TGTGCCAGCAGCGTAGATCCAGGGGCAGGTGGCTACACCTTC
CASSVDPGAGGYTF
>.|TRBJ1-6|TRBV28|.
TGTGCCAGCAGCCGGGAGATGAATTCACCCCTCCACTTT
CASSREMNSPLHF
>TRBD2|TRBJ2-7|TRBV5-1|.
TGCGCCAGCAGCTCGACTAGCGGGAGCTACGAGCAGTACTTC
CASSSTSGSYEQYF
>.|TRBJ2-1|TRBV29-1|.
TGCAGAGGTCCGGGTGTTGAGGACCTAGCTTCGATTGAGCAGTTCTTC
CRGPGVEDLASIEQFF
>TRBD1|TRBJ1-2|TRBV5-5|.
TGTGCCAGCAGCTCTCGGACAGGGGAGTTCTATGGCTACACCTTC
CASSSRTGEFYGYTF
>.|TRBJ1-2|TRBV19|.
TGTGCCAGTACCGAGACAGTGATTAACTATGGCTACACCTTC
CASTETVINYGYTF
>TRBD1|TRBJ1-2|TRBV7-2|.
TGTGCCAGCAGGCTAAACAGGGGGCATGGCTACACCTTC
CASRLNRGHGYTF
>TRBD1|TRBJ1-1|TRBV5-1|once
TGCGCCAGCAGCACGGACAGGGGGGCACCCATGAACACTGAAGCTTTCTTT
CASSTDRGAPMNTEAFF
>TRBD1|TRBJ2-5|TRBV18|.
TGTGCCAGCTCACCTCGGACAGGGCCCCAAGAGACCCAGTACTTC
CASSPRTGPQETQYF
>.|TRBJ2-2|TRBV28|.
TGTGCCAGCAGGATTACCGGGGAGCTGTTTTTT
CASRITGELFF
>TRBD1|TRBJ1-4|TRBV9|.
TGTGCCAGCAGCCCCACACAGGGGGCAGGGGAAAAACTGTTTTTT
CASSPTQGAGEKLFF
>.|TRBJ2-3|TRBV7-9|once
TGTGCCAGCAGCCGCAACGGGAACCTCCCCACGGGTACGCAGTATTTT
CASSRNGNLPTGTQYF
>TRBD1|TRBJ1-6|TRBV4-2|.
TGTGCCAGCAGCCCGGACAGGGGGCGGGTACCCCTCCACTTT
CASSPDRGRVPLHF
>.|TRBJ2-7|TRBV28|.
TGTGCCAGCAGTGAACCAGAGAGCTCCTACGAGCAGTACTTC
CASSEPESSYEQYF
>.|TRBJ2-1|TRBV11-2|.
TGTGCCAGCAGCTTATTGATGGAGGGTGAGCAGTTCTTC
CASSLLMEGEQFF
>.|TRBJ1-3|TRBV30|.
TGTGCCTGGAGTCAGGACATTGGAAACACCATATATTTT
CAWSQDIGNTIYF
>.|TRBJ2-3|TRBV2|.
TGTGCCAGCAGTGCCCATTTTGCGGGTGGCACAGATACGCAGTATTTT
CASSAHFAGGTDTQYF
>.|TRBJ2-1|TRBV30|.
TGTGCCTGGACGACGGGTACCTACAATGAGCAGTTCTTC
CAWTTGTYNEQFF
>.|TRBJ2-1|TRBV7-3|.
TGTGCCAGCAGCTTAAGAGGCGGGCGCACCTACAATGAGCAGTTCTTC
CASSLRGGRTYNEQFF
>TRBD1|TRBJ2-7|TRBV27|once
TGTGCCAGCAGGGAGCGGACAGGGGGCAGTCTGTACTTC
CASRERTGGSLYF
>TRBD2|TRBJ2-1|TRBV6-6|.
TGTGCCAGCGGACTAGCGGGAGACAATGAGCAGTTCTTC
CASGLAGDNEQFF
>TRBD2|TRBJ2-3|TRBV29-1|.
TGCAGCGTTGAAGAACTTAGTGGGACTAGCGGTCTCACAGATACGCAGTATTTT
CSVEELSGTSGLTDTQYF
>TRBD1|TRBJ1-2|TRBV28|.
TGTGCCAGCAGTTCAAGCACCGGGACAGGGGTAGGCTACACCTTC
CASSSSTGTGVGYTF
>TRBD2|TRBJ2-1|TRBV27|.
TGTGCCAGCAGTTCCCGGGGGGGGGCAACCTACAATGAGCAGTTCTTC
CASSSRGGATYNEQFF
>.|TRBJ2-2|TRBV6-1|.
TGTGCCAGCAGTGTAGACGGACACACCGGGGAGCTGTTTTTT
CASSVDGHTGELFF
>.|TRBJ2-2|TRBV4-3|.
TGCGCCAGCAGCCAAGATCTTATAGGGGCGAACACCGGGGAGCTGTTTTTT
CASSQDLIGANTGELFF
>.|TRBJ2-7|TRBV18|.
TGTGCCAGCTCACCACCTCCAGGGGTGGGGTTGGAGCAGTACTTC
CASSPPPGVGLEQYF
>TRBD1|TRBJ1-5|TRBV6-6|.
TGTGCCAGCAGCCCTAGGACAGGGCGGGGCGGAAAACATTTT
CASSPRTGRGGKHF
>TRBD2|TRBJ2-3|TRBV5-6|once
TGTGCCAGCAGCTTACGACTAGCGGGAGCGACAGATACGCAGTATTTT
CASSLRLAGATDTQYF
>.|TRBJ1-5|TRBV25-1|few
TGTGCCAGCAGCCCCAGGGGCGGTCGCAATCAGCCCCAGCATTTT
CASSPRGGRNQPQHF
>.|TRBJ2-7|TRBV5-4|once
TGTGCCAGCACCGATAGGGGCGCGCGTCACTACGAGCAGTACTTC
CASTDRGARHYEQYF
>.|TRBJ1-5|TRBV5-4|.
TGTGCCAGCAGCACCGACGGGGCGAGCAGCAATCAGCCCCAGCATTTT
CASSTDGASSNQPQHF
>.|TRBJ2-3|TRBV4-1|.
TGCGCCAGCACCAAAGGGGGTGGCACAGATACGCAGTATTTT
CASTKGGGTDTQYF
>.|TRBJ2-3|TRBV9|.
TGTGCCAGCAGCCCCCAGACCTTCGATACGCAGTATTTT
CASSPQTFDTQYF
>.|TRBJ2-7|TRBV11-1|.
TGTGCCAGCAGCTCAGAGTTAGCAACGGGTTACGAGCAGTACTTC
CASSSELATGYEQYF
>TRBD1|TRBJ1-2|TRBV4-3|.
TGCGCCAGCAGCCAAGGGGCGTACAGGGGATTCAACTATGGCTACACCTTC
CASSQGAYRGFNYGYTF
>.|TRBJ2-5|TRBV6-6|.
TGTGCCAGCAGTGGACCCTTACAAGAGACCCAGTACTTC
CASSGPLQETQYF
>.|TRBJ1-1|TRBV19|.
TGTGCCAGTAGGGGGACCGCAATAAACACTGAAGCTTTCTTT
CASRGTAINTEAFF
>.|TRBJ2-3|TRBV2|.
TGTGCCAGCAGTGAAGGGTCAGATACGCAGTATTTT
CASSEGSDTQYF
>TRBD1|TRBJ1-2|TRBV5-1|.
TGCGCCAGCAGCTTGGACCCCGGGACAGGGGGCCATGGCTACACCTTC
CASSLDPGTGGHGYTF
>TRBD2|TRBJ2-3|TRBV10-1|.
TGCGCCAGCAGTGAGTCGAGGGGACTAAGCACAGATACGCAGTATTTT
CASSESRGLSTDTQYF
>.|TRBJ1-4|TRBV28|.
TGTGCCAGCAGTTTAGATCTGGAAAAACTGTTTTTT
CASSLDLEKLFF
>.|TRBJ1-5|TRBV4-1|.
TGCGCCAGCAGCCAAGATGGGCGCAGGGCGGGTCAGCCCCAGCATTTT
CASSQDGRRAGQPQHF
>.|TRBJ1-5|TRBV2|.
TGTGCCAGCAGTGAGGGGTTCGGCAATCAGCCCCAGCATTTT
CASSEGFGNQPQHF
>TRBD1|TRBJ1-2|TRBV5-1|.
TGCGCCAGCAGCTTGGACAGGGGAGGCTACACCTTC
CASSLDRGGYTF
>.|TRBJ1-2|TRBV19|.
TGTGCCAGTACCCCTGACGGGCCCCTATATGGCTACACCTTC
CASTPDGPLYGYTF
>.|TRBJ2-5|TRBV7-3|.
TGTGCCAGCAGCTTGGGGCTATCACAAGAGACCCAGTACTTC
CASSLGLSQETQYF
>TRBD1|TRBJ1-4|TRBV5-1|.
TGCGCCAGCAGCCCGACAGGGCTGGGGGAAAAACTGTTTTTT
CASSPTGLGEKLFF